These 13 T cell receptor beta chains came from one sample sequenced in a study of cytomegalovirus exposure and HLA in healthy donors (dated by TCRdb to about 2017). The library was generated by the immunoSEQ multiplex PCR assay. For the multiplex PCR, a mixture combining 60 forward primers for TCR Vbeta segments and 13 reverse primers for TCR Jbeta segments was used. As stored in TCRdb, this immuneACCESS dataset retains in-frame rearrangements with V and J assigned. A fraction of the clones does not appear; measured against another copy, unresolved V genes explain less than half of the discrepancy, and the remainder lacks a known reason. The sample records 120,000 or so clones, roughly 80% of which are singletons. The top ten hold around 4.9% of the sample. Source material: PBMCs. The receptors were sampled from a man over 45 in good health and CMV-seropositive.

The V and J genes are TRBV2 and TRBJ2-7; D uncertain. The V end lost 3 bases, the J end lost 3 bases, and 9 bases lay between the germline ends. CDR3 length equals 13 residues. Germline values: CDR1 SNHLY, CDR2 FYNNEI. CDR3: CASSEHSNYEQYF. The CDR3, as DNA: TGTGCCAGCAGTGAGCACAGTAACTACGAGCAGTACTTC.

This clone has just a few counts. V usage is TRBV11-2 and J usage is TRBJ2-7; 10 positions match TRBD2. This CDR3 spans 15 amino acids. The J segment lost 6 bases and the V segment lost 7 bases, leaving 12 bases of the junction unmatched. The germline gives CDR1 SGHAT, CDR2 FQNNGV. The CDR3 is CASTLLASGSSEQYF. The CDR3 DNA reads TGTGCCAGCACCCTATTGGCTAGCGGGAGTTCCGAGCAGTACTTC.

The V call is TRBV15, the J call TRBJ2-3, with TRBD2 as a possible D gene (6 bases). CDR1 LNHNV and CDR2 YYDKDF come from the germline V gene (reference sequence). V dropped 1 base and J dropped 5 bases, with 10 bases sitting between them. There are 14 residues in the CDR3. In DNA form, the CDR3 reads TGTGCCACCAGCAGAGGGGAGGTGGGAGATACGCAGTATTTT. Amino acids: CATSRGEVGDTQYF.

This sequence joins TRBV6-5 and TRBJ1-5; 8 nucleotides match TRBD1. This CDR3 region has 13 residues. Germline lookup yields CDR1 MNHEY and CDR2 SVGAGI. After removal of 5 bases from V and 7 bases from J, the junction contained 4 bases not matched to a gene. CDR3 DNA sequence: TGTGCCAGCAGTCGCCAGGGGGCCCAGCCCCAGCATTTT. Its protein is CASSRQGAQPQHF.

The rearrangement uses TRBV27 and TRBJ2-2, with 8 bases fitting TRBD1. Unmatched junction bases numbered 5, after V lost 3 bases and J lost 5 bases. This CDR3 region has 15 residues. The germline gives CDR1 MNHEY, CDR2 SMNVEV (reference sequence). DNA for the CDR3: TGTGCCAGCAGTTTCTCAACAGGGGGAACCGGGGAGCTGTTTTTT. Translation: CASSFSTGGTGELFF.

V usage is TRBV9 and J usage is TRBJ2-7; the D is unclear. The CDR3 length is 15 residues. The germline V gene encodes CDR1 SGDLS and CDR2 YYNGEE. The V and J ends lost 4 bases and 3 bases respectively, with 17 bases between them. CDR3: CASSPLGSINYEQYF. The CDR3 DNA reads TGTGCCAGCAGCCCGCTAGGTAGCATAAACTACGAGCAGTACTTC.

V is TRBV5-5 and J is TRBJ2-3, with TRBD1 identical over 8 bases. This CDR3 contains 19 residues. From germline, CDR1 is SGHKS and CDR2 YYEKEE (reference sequence). The V gene end was trimmed by 2 bases and the J gene end by 3 bases; junction bases not matched to a gene: 17. The CDR3 bases are TGTGCCAGCAGCTTCATCCGGGACAGGATTTCCCATGAGACAGATACGCAGTATTTT. Translated, it gives CASSFIRDRISHETDTQYF. Supplemented by reference TRBV5-5 and TRBJ2-3, the full variable domain reads DAGVTQSPTHLIKTRGQQVTLRCSPISGHKSVSWYQQVLGQGPQFIFQYYEKEERGRGNFPDRFSARQFPNYSSELNVNALLLGDSALYLCASSFIRDRISHETDTQYFGPGTRLTVL.

The CDR3 bases are TGTGCCAGCAGGTTCCAGGTATCTGAAGCTTTCTTT. Translated, it gives CASRFQVSEAFF. V gene TRBV6-6 combines with J gene TRBJ1-1; D remains unclear. Germline loops: CDR1 MNHNY, CDR2 SVGAGI (reference sequence). The CDR3 runs 12 residues. V lost 6 bases and J 6 bases, leaving 11 bases between the germline ends.

This chain connects TRBV7-6 to TRBJ2-7, with 9 positions matching TRBD2. Germline V gene data show CDR1 as SGHVS and CDR2 as FNYEAQ. Losses at the gene ends were 4 bases for V and 7 bases for J; bases not matched to a gene: 5. This CDR3 has 13 residues. The CDR3: CASSSGLAREQYF. Here the CDR3 DNA reads TGTGCCAGCAGCTCAGGACTAGCGAGAGAGCAGTACTTC. Based on the CDR3 plus reference TRBV7-6 and TRBJ2-7, the full variable domain is GAGVSQSPRYKVTKRGQDVALRCDPISGHVSLYWYRQALGQGPEFLTYFNYEAQQDKSGLPNDRFSAERPEGSISTLTIQRTEQRDSAMYRCASSSGLAREQYFGPGTRLTVT.

This chain joins TRBV7-9 and TRBJ1-1, with D perhaps matching TRBD1 (5 bases). V dropped 1 base and J dropped 4 bases, with 7 bases sitting between them. The CDR3 length is 13 residues. Germline CDR1 reads SEHNR; CDR2 reads FQNEAQ (reference sequence). The CDR3 sequence: CASSLGGGTEAFF. The CDR3 DNA reads as TGTGCCAGCAGCTTAGGGGGGGGCACTGAAGCTTTCTTT.

The chain recombines TRBV5-1 with TRBJ1-1, with no clear D. V was pared by 0 bases and J by 3 bases, with 15 bases between. CDR3 length: 16 residues. CDR1 and CDR2 (germline): SGHRS, YFSETQ. CDR3 sequence: CASSLGGLATHTEAFF. The CDR3 nucleotides are TGCGCCAGCAGCTTGGGAGGTTTGGCGACCCACACTGAAGCTTTCTTT.

The CDR3 is CASSLPGNTGELFF. DNA for the CDR3: TGTGCCAGCAGCTTGCCAGGGAACACCGGGGAGCTGTTTTTT. The V and J genes are TRBV5-4 and TRBJ2-2; D not resolved. The V gene's germline CDR1 is SGHNT and CDR2 YYREEE (reference sequence). V lost 1 base to trimming and J lost 1 base, with 5 bases between them. This CDR3 contains 14 residues.

V gene TRBV18 combines with J gene TRBJ1-1; no clear D. The V gene's germline CDR1 is KGHSH and CDR2 LQKENI. The CDR3 is 15 residues long. The V end was cut by 1 base, the J end by 0 bases, with 9 bases between. The CDR3 is CASSPLELLNTEAFF. The CDR3 nucleotides are TGTGCCAGCTCACCACTCGAGCTATTGAACACTGAAGCTTTCTTT.